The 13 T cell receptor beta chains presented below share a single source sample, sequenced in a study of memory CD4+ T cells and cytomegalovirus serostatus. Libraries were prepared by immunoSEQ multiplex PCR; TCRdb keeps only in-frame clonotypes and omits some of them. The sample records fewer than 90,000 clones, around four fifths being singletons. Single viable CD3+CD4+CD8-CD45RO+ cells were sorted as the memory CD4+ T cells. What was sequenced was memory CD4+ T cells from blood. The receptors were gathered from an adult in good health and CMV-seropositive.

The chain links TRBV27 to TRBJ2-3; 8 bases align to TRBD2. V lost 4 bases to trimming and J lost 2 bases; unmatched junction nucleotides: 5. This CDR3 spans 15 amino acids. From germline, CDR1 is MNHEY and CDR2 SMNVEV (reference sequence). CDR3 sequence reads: CASSSWTSNTDTQYF. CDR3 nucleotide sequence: TGTGCCAGCAGTTCCTGGACTAGCAACACAGATACGCAGTATTTT.

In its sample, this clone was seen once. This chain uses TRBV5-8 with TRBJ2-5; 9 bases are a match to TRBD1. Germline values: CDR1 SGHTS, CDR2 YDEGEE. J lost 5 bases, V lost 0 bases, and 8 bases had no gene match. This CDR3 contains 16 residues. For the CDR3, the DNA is TGTGCCAGCAGCTTGGATTCGGGACAGGGCGGTGAGACCCAGTACTTC. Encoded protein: CASSLDSGQGGETQYF.

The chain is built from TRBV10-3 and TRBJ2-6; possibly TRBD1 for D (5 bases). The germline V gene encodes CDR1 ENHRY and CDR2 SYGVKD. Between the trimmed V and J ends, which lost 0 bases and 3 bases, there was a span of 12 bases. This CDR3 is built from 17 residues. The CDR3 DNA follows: TGTGCCATCAGTGAGTCTACAGGCCGTGGTGGGGCCAACGTCCTGACTTTC. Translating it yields CAISESTGRGGANVLTF.

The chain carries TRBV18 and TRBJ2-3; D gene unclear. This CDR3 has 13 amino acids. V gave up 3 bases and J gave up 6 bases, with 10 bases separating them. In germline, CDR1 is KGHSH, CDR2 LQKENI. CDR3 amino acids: CASSPLFGDTQYF. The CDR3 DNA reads TGTGCCAGCTCACCTCTCTTTGGCGATACGCAGTATTTT. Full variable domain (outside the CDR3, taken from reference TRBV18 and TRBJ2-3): NAGVMQNPRHLVRRRGQEARLRCSPMKGHSHVYWYRQLPEEGLKFMVYLQKENIIDESGMPKERFSAEFPKEGPSILRIQQVVRGDSAAYFCASSPLFGDTQYFGPGTRLTVL.

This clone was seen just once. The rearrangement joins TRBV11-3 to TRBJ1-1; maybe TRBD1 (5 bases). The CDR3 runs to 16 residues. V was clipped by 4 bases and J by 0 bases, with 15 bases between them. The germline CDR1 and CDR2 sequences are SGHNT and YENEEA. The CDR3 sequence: CASSSGTGAMNTEAFF. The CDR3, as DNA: TGTGCCAGCAGCTCCGGGACGGGCGCTATGAACACTGAAGCTTTCTTT. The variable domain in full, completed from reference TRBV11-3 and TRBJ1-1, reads EAGVVQSPRYKIIEKKQPVAFWCNPISGHNTLYWYLQNLGQGPELLIRYENEEAVDDSQLPKDRFSAERLKGVDSTLKIQPAELGDSAVYLCASSSGTGAMNTEAFFGQGTRLTVV.

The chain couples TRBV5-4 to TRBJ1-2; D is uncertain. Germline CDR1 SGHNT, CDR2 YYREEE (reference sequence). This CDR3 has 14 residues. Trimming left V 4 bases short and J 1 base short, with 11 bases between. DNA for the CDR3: TGTGCCAGCAGCCTTGTTGACAATAACTATGGCTACACCTTC. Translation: CASSLVDNNYGYTF.

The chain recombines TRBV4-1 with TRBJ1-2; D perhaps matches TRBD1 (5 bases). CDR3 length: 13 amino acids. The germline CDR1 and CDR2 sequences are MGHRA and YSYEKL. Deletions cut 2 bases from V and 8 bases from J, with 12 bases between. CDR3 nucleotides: TGCGCCAGCAGCCAAATTTCAGGGCCGGGCTACACCTTC. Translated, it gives CASSQISGPGYTF.

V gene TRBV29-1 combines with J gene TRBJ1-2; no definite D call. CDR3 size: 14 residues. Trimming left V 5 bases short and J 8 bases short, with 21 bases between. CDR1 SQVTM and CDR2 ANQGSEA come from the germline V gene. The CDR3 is CSVRALDGPGGYTF. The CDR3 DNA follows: TGCAGCGTTCGCGCCCTAGACGGACCTGGAGGCTACACCTTC.

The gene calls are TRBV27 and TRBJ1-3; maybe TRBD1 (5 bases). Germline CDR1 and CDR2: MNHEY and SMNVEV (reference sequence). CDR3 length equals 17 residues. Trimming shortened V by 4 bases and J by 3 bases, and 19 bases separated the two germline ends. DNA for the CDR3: TGTGCCAGCAGTTCCCTCACCTCCGGGACGTATGGAAACACCATATATTTT. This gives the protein CASSSLTSGTYGNTIYF.

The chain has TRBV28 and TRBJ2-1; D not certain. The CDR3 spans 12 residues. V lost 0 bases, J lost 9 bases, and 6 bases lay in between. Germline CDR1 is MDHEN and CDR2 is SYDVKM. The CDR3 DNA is TGTGCCAGCAGTTTATGGAGAACTGAGCAGTTCTTC. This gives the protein CASSLWRTEQFF.

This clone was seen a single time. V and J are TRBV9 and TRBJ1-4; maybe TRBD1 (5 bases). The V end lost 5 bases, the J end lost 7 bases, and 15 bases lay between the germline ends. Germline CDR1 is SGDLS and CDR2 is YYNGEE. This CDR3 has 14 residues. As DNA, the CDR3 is TGTGCCAGCAGTGGAGGTCGCGGGGGTGAAAAACTGTTTTTT. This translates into CASSGGRGGEKLFF.

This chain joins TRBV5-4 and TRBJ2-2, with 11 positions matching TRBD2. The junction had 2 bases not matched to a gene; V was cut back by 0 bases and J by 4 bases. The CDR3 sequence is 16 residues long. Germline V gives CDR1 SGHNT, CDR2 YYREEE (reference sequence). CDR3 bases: TGTGCCAGCAGCTTGGGGGGGACTAGCGGCACCGGGGAGCTGTTTTTT. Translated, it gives CASSLGGTSGTGELFF.

The CDR3 DNA is TGTGCCAGCAGAACGGGACAGCCGAACACTGAAGCTTTCTTT. It is translated as CASRTGQPNTEAFF. The gene calls are TRBV5-4 and TRBJ1-1; 7 bases line up with TRBD1. The CDR3 has 14 amino acids. The junction had 5 bases not matched to a gene; V was cut back by 5 bases and J by 1 base. CDR1 SGHNT and CDR2 YYREEE come from the germline V gene (reference sequence).